Reported below is one TCR beta chain. The data belong to a study of technical replicates of blood from four donors. Using immunoSEQ multiplex PCR, the repertoire was profiled, and TCRdb retains in-frame clones only, with some absent. The data hold about 83,000 clones, with around 94% observed a single time. The CDR3 has 13 amino acids. Germline lookup yields CDR1 MNHNY and CDR2 SVGAGI (reference sequence). V was clipped by 5 bases and J by 4 bases; unmatched bases: 2. This chain joins TRBV6-6 and TRBJ1-1, with 9 nucleotides matching TRBD1. Material for sequencing was T cells isolated from PBMCs. The clonotype comes from a human donor in good health. CDR3 protein: CASSRTGVTEAFF. CDR3 sequence (DNA): TGTGCCAGCAGTCGGACAGGGGTCACTGAAGCTTTCTTT.